These T cell receptor beta chains were read from a single sample in a study of identical twins. TCRdb re-called the 5' RACE reads through MiXCR, storing one row per CDR3 protein. The repertoire consists of a few hundred thousand distinct CDR3 sequences, with less than 9% occurring once and the leading ten covering more than 2%. This sample was also put to use in a study of yellow fever vaccine responses in identical twins.

The sample was memory (CD45RO+) T cells sorted from blood. The receptors were sampled from a woman aged 18 to 35 in good health. CDR3s include the opening cysteine and the closing phenylalanine or tryptophan. A D gene is named only where the DNA matches it firmly. For some rows the clone size is stated as once, few or many, or as a class when expanded; others skip it.

j_gene: TRBJ2-3
abundance: few
len: 17
d_gene: .
v_gene: TRBV7-2
CDR3nt: TGTGCCAGCAGCTTCCGACGACTAGACCTCTACACAGATACGCAGTATTTT
CDR3aa: CASSFRRLDLYTDTQYF

j_gene: TRBJ1-4
abundance: few
len: 13
d_gene: .
v_gene: TRBV15
CDR3nt: TGTGCCACCAGTAGGCAGAGAAATGAAAAACTGTTTTTT
CDR3aa: CATSRQRNEKLFF

j_gene: TRBJ1-1
abundance: many
len: 13
d_gene: .
v_gene: TRBV7-6
CDR3nt: TGTGCCAGCAGCTTAGTAACAGCCTCTGAAGCTTTCTTT
CDR3aa: CASSLVTASEAFF

j_gene: TRBJ2-3
abundance: many
len: 13
d_gene: .
v_gene: TRBV11-2
CDR3nt: TGTGCCAGCAGCTTAGGACTAGCAGATACGCAGTATTTT
CDR3aa: CASSLGLADTQYF

j_gene: TRBJ2-3
abundance: .
len: 16
d_gene: TRBD2
v_gene: TRBV3-1
CDR3nt: TGTGCCAGCAGCCAAGGACTAGCGGGGGGGCCAGATACGCAGTATTTT
CDR3aa: CASSQGLAGGPDTQYF

j_gene: TRBJ1-3
abundance: few
len: 11
d_gene: .
v_gene: TRBV5-1
CDR3nt: TGCGCCAGCAGCTTTCGGGACACCATATATTTT
CDR3aa: CASSFRDTIYF

j_gene: TRBJ2-5
abundance: .
len: 15
d_gene: TRBD2
v_gene: TRBV18
CDR3nt: TGTGCCAGCTCACCTAGCGGGGGCACACGGGAGACCCAGTACTTC
CDR3aa: CASSPSGGTRETQYF

j_gene: TRBJ1-1
abundance: few
len: 15
d_gene: .
v_gene: TRBV3-1
CDR3nt: TGTGCCAGCAGCCATTCCGGGGACAAGACAAGTCGAGCTTTCTTT
CDR3aa: CASSHSGDKTSRAFF

j_gene: TRBJ1-2
abundance: many
len: 15
d_gene: .
v_gene: TRBV5-1
CDR3nt: TGCGCCAGCAGCTTGGGGTCAGTGGAATCCTATGGCTACACCTTC
CDR3aa: CASSLGSVESYGYTF

j_gene: TRBJ1-2
abundance: few
len: 14
d_gene: TRBD1
v_gene: TRBV6-5
CDR3nt: TGTGCCAGCAGTTCCGGGGACAGGGGGCTTGGCTACACCTTC
CDR3aa: CASSSGDRGLGYTF

j_gene: TRBJ2-1
abundance: .
len: 16
d_gene: .
v_gene: TRBV14
CDR3nt: TGTGCCAGCAGCCAATCTCCGAGGGGGTCGCACAATGAGCAGTTCTTC
CDR3aa: CASSQSPRGSHNEQFF

j_gene: TRBJ2-1
abundance: .
len: 11
d_gene: .
v_gene: TRBV20-1
CDR3nt: TGCAGCATTCTGGGGTACAATGAGCAGTTCTTC
CDR3aa: CSILGYNEQFF

j_gene: TRBJ1-2
abundance: few
len: 12
d_gene: .
v_gene: TRBV5-6
CDR3nt: TGTGCCAGCAGGTTAGGGGAGTATGGCTACACCTTC
CDR3aa: CASRLGEYGYTF

j_gene: TRBJ1-5
abundance: few
len: 16
d_gene: TRBD1
v_gene: TRBV7-4
CDR3nt: TGTGCCAGCAGCAGAGACAGGGAGGATAGCAATCAGCCCCAGCATTTT
CDR3aa: CASSRDREDSNQPQHF

j_gene: TRBJ1-2
abundance: many
len: 14
d_gene: .
v_gene: TRBV12-3/TRBV12-4
CDR3nt: TGTGCCAGCAGTTTAATTTCACGAGTCTATGGCTACACCTTC
CDR3aa: CASSLISRVYGYTF

j_gene: TRBJ2-1
abundance: many
len: 19
d_gene: .
v_gene: TRBV5-4
CDR3nt: TGTGCCAGCAGCTTGGGTGCGACCGGCGGGGCCTCGGGCTACAATGAGCAGTTCTTC
CDR3aa: CASSLGATGGASGYNEQFF

j_gene: TRBJ2-4
abundance: .
len: 16
d_gene: .
v_gene: TRBV7-9
CDR3nt: TGTGCCAGCAGCTTAGAAAGAGCAGGGACCAAAAACATTCAGTACTTC
CDR3aa: CASSLERAGTKNIQYF

j_gene: TRBJ1-2
abundance: .
len: 14
d_gene: .
v_gene: TRBV3-1
CDR3nt: TGTGCCAGCAGCCAAGAACAGGGTGCCTATGGCTACACCTTC
CDR3aa: CASSQEQGAYGYTF